Listed below are T cell receptor beta chains from one sample, sequenced in a study of T cells in Graves' hyperthyroidism and ophthalmopathy. TCRdb recomputed calls from the multiplex PCR reads with MiXCR, one row per CDR3 protein. This sample has roughly 720,000 distinct CDR3 sequences, with 15% to 20% found just once. Sequencing input: blood. The receptors here all came from a man aged 50 or older with Graves' hyperthyroidism. Both conserved end residues are part of each CDR3. A D gene is named only where the DNA matches it firmly. For some rows the clone size is stated as once, few or many, or as a class when expanded; others skip it.

TRBJ2-2 | TRBV30 | - | TRBD2 | CAWSVQVAGAPGAGELFF
TRBJ2-2 | TRBV5-6 | - | - | CASSWTNGTPTGELFF
TRBJ1-5 | TRBV12-3/TRBV12-4 | few | TRBD1 | CASRAGTGAQPQHF
TRBJ2-4 | TRBV11-2 | - | - | CASSSNKGRVLIQYF
TRBJ2-7 | TRBV6-5 | many | - | CASNKGEGYEQYF
TRBJ2-7 | TRBV20-1 | few | TRBD2 | CSARDSKTKTSGKTYEQYF
TRBJ1-2 | TRBV10-2 | - | TRBD1 | CASSELQGGGYTF
TRBJ2-7 | TRBV7-2 | - | - | CASSLAQAWYEQYF
TRBJ1-5 | TRBV27 | many | - | CASSLGAAINQPQHF
TRBJ2-2 | TRBV11-2 | many | TRBD1 | CASSSRQGTGELFF
TRBJ2-1 | TRBV11-1 | - | TRBD2 | CASSLQTSGSSEQFF
TRBJ2-7 | TRBV29-1 | - | - | CSVEGESWGPYEQYF
TRBJ1-4 | TRBV2 | many | - | CASSPRAGGTNEKLFF
TRBJ1-2 | TRBV10-3 | many | TRBD1 | CAISEDRGAAGYTF
TRBJ1-5 | TRBV28 | - | - | CASSLYTLAEGDQPQHF
TRBJ1-1 | TRBV7-4 | - | TRBD1 | CATKGQMNTEAFF
TRBJ2-7 | TRBV5-1 | - | TRBD1 | CASSDGTGHYEQYF
TRBJ1-5 | TRBV28 | - | - | CASSLWGRGSFYSQPQHF
TRBJ1-4 | TRBV30 | many | - | CAWRGGVEKLFF
TRBJ2-3 | TRBV28 | many | - | CASSLEHDTDTQYF
TRBJ2-7 | TRBV28 | few | TRBD1 | CASSPFQGAFYEQYF
TRBJ2-3 | TRBV12-3/TRBV12-4 | - | - | CASSHPLGTDTQYF
TRBJ2-7 | TRBV6-1 | many | - | CASRQGFYEQYF
TRBJ2-7 | TRBV11-2 | many | - | CASSLVSWGLMTYEQYF
TRBJ2-7 | TRBV7-2 | many | TRBD2 | CASSNFLAGGREQYF
TRBJ2-1 | TRBV20-1 | many | TRBD2 | CSALSGKSSYNEQFF
TRBJ2-3 | TRBV6-2/TRBV6-3 | few | - | CASSQTEVGDTQYF
TRBJ2-7 | TRBV28 | many | - | CASCYFGTDYEQYF
TRBJ1-5 | TRBV7-9 | - | - | CASSLAGRGIQPQHF
TRBJ1-1 | TRBV6-5 | few | - | CASSYSILGLSAEAFF
TRBJ2-7 | TRBV12-3/TRBV12-4 | many | TRBD2 | CASSPRQREVSYEQYF
TRBJ2-3 | TRBV7-2 | many | - | CASSPALPADTQYF
TRBJ1-2 | TRBV4-1 | - | - | CASSQESSGTGNYGYTF
TRBJ2-7 | TRBV28 | many | TRBD1 | CASRPRTGGYEQYF
TRBJ2-3 | TRBV24-1 | - | - | CATSDFDTNTDTQYF
TRBJ1-4 | TRBV5-1 | many | TRBD1 | CASREFRTGGGTNEKLFF
TRBJ1-1 | TRBV29-1 | - | - | CSVERLRAVSTEAFF
TRBJ1-1 | TRBV6-1 | many | - | CASSEIPLAVNTEAFF
TRBJ2-1 | TRBV2 | many | - | CASSVEAFFNEQFF
TRBJ2-3 | TRBV20-1 | many | - | CSARVAGPGDTQYF
TRBJ1-2 | TRBV6-5 | many | TRBD1 | CASSYSGQEGYGYTF
TRBJ2-7 | TRBV11-3 | many | - | CASSSGTVKLYEQYF
TRBJ2-1 | TRBV12-3/TRBV12-4 | few | TRBD1 | CAIPTGIGNEQFF
TRBJ1-1 | TRBV3-1 | many | - | CASSQLSGNTEAFF
TRBJ1-2 | TRBV28 | many | - | CASSLATGYTF
TRBJ1-1 | TRBV28 | many | - | CASSLSGVGTEAFF
TRBJ1-1 | TRBV9 | - | - | CASSVGLLADTEASF
TRBJ2-7 | TRBV20-1 | many | TRBD2 | CSARRTSGSRQYF
TRBJ1-2 | TRBV6-1 | many | TRBD1 | CASSFIRTGSYGYTF